This entry features one T cell receptor (beta chain) sequence. Its cognate antigen is unknown. TCRdb's copy holds only in-frame clones and misses some; the assay was immunoSEQ multiplex PCR. The sample has around 30,000 clones; about 90% are singletons. These data belong to a study of lymphopenia after photon versus proton radiotherapy. Findings of the study overall: A bigger post-nadir fall in TCR diversity correlated inversely with survival time in deceased patients. Better survival with proton therapy was suggested as possible, not demonstrated. After the lymphocyte nadir, photon-treated repertoires showed oligoclonal expansion, especially of CD8+ Temra cells. Proton therapy kept repertoires fairly stable, unlike photons, which gained effector/memory cells.

Trimming took 5 bases from V and 6 from J; bases not matched to a gene: 10. The germline V gene has CDR1 SGHTA and CDR2 FQGNSA. The CDR3 covers 16 residues. This sequence joins TRBV7-2 and TRBJ2-2, with 9 bases lining up with TRBD2. Source: peripheral blood, taken from a patient treated with photon-based radiotherapy. The receptor comes from a woman in her 50s with pancreatic cancer. This chain's CDR3 is CASSVAGTSTAGELFF. In nucleotides, the CDR3 is TGTGCCAGCAGCGTGGCCGGGACTAGCACGGCCGGGGAGCTGTTTTTT.